This section outlines one T cell receptor beta chain sequence together with its context. In the authors' workflow: Reference gene primer amplification yielded estimated nucleated cell counts. This table comes from immunoSEQ multiplex PCR, and its TCRdb copy is limited to in-frame clones, with some not included. That table supplies the V and J calls and clone size; D and trimming were determined from the DNA. The sample carries about 64,000 clones, about 88% recorded once. The data are from a study of blood T cell repertoires in COVID-19. Study summary: The United States, Italy and Spain provided the acute and convalescent COVID-19 samples. The cDNA or gDNA used as material had been derived from T cells, B-cell-depleted T cells, or PBMCs.

The ends were cut back, 9 bases at V and 6 bases at J, with 17 bases in the middle. This CDR3 is built from 13 residues. From germline, CDR1 is ENHRY and CDR2 SYGVKD. The receptor was derived from a man aged 65 to 79 with acute or convalescent COVID-19. The V and J genes are TRBV10-3 and TRBJ1-1; D perhaps matches TRBD1 (5 bases). Material: peripheral blood. For the CDR3, the DNA is TGTGCCATTCGTAAACCCGAAGGGGCTGAAGCTTTCTTT. This translates into CAIRKPEGAEAFF.